What follows are 28 T cell receptor beta chains derived from one specimen sequenced in a study of lymphopenia after photon versus proton radiotherapy. Using immunoSEQ multiplex PCR, the repertoire was profiled, and TCRdb retains in-frame clones only, with some absent. The data contain under 75,000 clones, about 90% of them singletons. The sample here was peripheral blood, taken from a patient treated with photon-based radiotherapy. The receptors were sampled from a woman between 35 and 50 years old with cholangiocarcinoma.

This rearrangement joins TRBV7-9 to TRBJ2-1; 14 bases are shared with TRBD2. Germline V gene sequence: CDR1 SEHNR, CDR2 FQNEAQ (reference sequence). The junction had 4 bases not matched to a gene; V was cut back by 6 bases and J by 6 bases. The CDR3 is made up of 15 amino acids. The CDR3 region is CASRGLAGAINEQFF. The CDR3 coding sequence is TGTGCCAGCAGGGGACTAGCGGGAGCGATCAATGAGCAGTTCTTC.

With respect to this clone: Other DNA sequences of this sample code for an identical CDR3. The J gene is TRBJ2-5, the V gene TRBV5-5; TRBD1 matches at 8 bases. This CDR3 is 15 amino acids long. V lost 2 bases to trimming and J lost 5 bases; unmatched junction nucleotides: 8. Looked up from germline, CDR1 is SGHKS and CDR2 is YYEKEE (reference sequence). The CDR3 bases are TGTGCCAGCAGCTTCCGACAGGGGTCGGGGGAGACCCAGTACTTC. This encodes CASSFRQGSGETQYF.

The chain uses TRBV28 and TRBJ2-1; 11 bases line up with TRBD2. With 3 bases clipped from V and 14 bases from J, the junction kept 9 bases outside the gene matches. Germline-derived CDR1 and CDR2 are MDHEN and SYDVKM. CDR3 length: 14 amino acids. The CDR3 protein is CASSLALAGGSEFF. The CDR3 DNA follows: TGTGCCAGCAGTTTGGCGCTAGCGGGGGGCTCTGAGTTCTTC.

The rearrangement joins TRBV5-1 to TRBJ2-1, with 10 nucleotides matching TRBD2. The CDR3 sequence is 15 residues long. CDR1 is SGHRS, CDR2 YFSETQ, per germline. Losses at the gene ends were 2 bases for V and 7 bases for J; bases not matched to a gene: 6. This CDR3 is CASSFSPSGSNEQFF. In DNA form, the CDR3 reads TGCGCCAGCAGCTTTAGTCCTAGCGGGAGTAATGAGCAGTTCTTC.

The gene calls are TRBV30 and TRBJ1-2; a weak D match, TRBD1 (5 bases). The germline V gene has CDR1 GTSNPN and CDR2 SVGIG (reference sequence). The CDR3 spans 13 residues. The ends were cut back, 0 bases at V and 8 bases at J, with 13 bases in the middle. As DNA, the CDR3 is TGTGCCTGGAGTGTAAGCGGGGCGCGGGGCTACACCTTC. Protein: CAWSVSGARGYTF.

J is TRBJ2-3 and V is TRBV13; TRBD1 matches 9 bases. Germline loops: CDR1 PRHDT, CDR2 FYEKMQ (reference sequence). The CDR3 spans 18 residues. V was pared by 3 bases and J by 2 bases, with 12 bases of the junction left unmatched. The CDR3 coding sequence is TGTGCCAGCAGCTTCGGTGTGGCGGACAGGGGATACACAGATACGCAGTATTTT. Protein: CASSFGVADRGYTDTQYF.

The chain links TRBV9 to TRBJ1-1; the match to TRBD1 covers 10 bases. The ends lost 4 bases at V and 4 bases at J; junction bases unmatched: 7. Germline CDR1 SGDLS, CDR2 YYNGEE. The CDR3 sequence is 15 residues long. The CDR3 sequence: CASSPWTGGGTEAFF. In nucleotides, the CDR3 is TGTGCCAGCAGCCCCTGGACAGGGGGGGGCACTGAAGCTTTCTTT.

This clone is a singleton in its sample. The chain couples TRBV2 to TRBJ1-3; D possibly corresponds to TRBD1 (5 bases). The CDR3 has 16 residues. The V gene lost 4 bases and the J gene lost 0 bases, with 13 bases spanning the gap. Germline assignment: CDR1 SNHLY and CDR2 FYNNEI. The CDR3 DNA reads as TGTGCCAGCAGTGCGGGGCGACACCGCTCTGGAAACACCATATATTTT. Translating it yields CASSAGRHRSGNTIYF.

The rearrangement uses TRBV5-1 and TRBJ2-2; no definite D call. The CDR3 extends over 15 amino acids. CDR1 is SGHRS, CDR2 YFSETQ, per germline. V was cut by 2 bases and J by 4 bases, with 12 bases left in between. CDR3 residues: CASSFRQGGTGELFF. In DNA form, the CDR3 reads TGCGCCAGCAGCTTTCGACAAGGTGGCACCGGGGAGCTGTTTTTT.

The chain recombines TRBV18 with TRBJ2-7; D not certain. The CDR3 is made up of 17 amino acids. CDR1 KGHSH and CDR2 LQKENI come from the germline V gene. V lost 3 bases to trimming and J lost 2 bases, with 20 bases between them. The CDR3 spells CASSPPPEAVGTYEQYF. The CDR3 DNA is TGTGCCAGCTCACCCCCACCTGAGGCAGTAGGGACCTACGAGCAGTACTTC.

CDR3 in DNA: TGTGCCAGCAGTGAAGGCCGGGGGCGCGGCTATGGCTACACCTTC. Protein product: CASSEGRGRGYGYTF. V gene TRBV6-1 combines with J gene TRBJ1-2, with a possible D match to TRBD1 (6 bases). V was pared by 1 base and J by 4 bases, with 13 bases between. CDR1 MNHNS and CDR2 SASEGT come from the germline V gene. The CDR3 is made up of 15 amino acids.

The chain employs TRBV10-3 and TRBJ2-7, with 7 bases matching TRBD2. V shed 5 bases and J 0 bases; nucleotides not matched to a gene: 4. Germline lookup yields CDR1 ENHRY and CDR2 SYGVKD. This CDR3 has 14 amino acids. The CDR3: CAISKAGSSYEQYF. CDR3 in DNA: TGTGCCATCAGTAAAGCGGGGAGCTCCTACGAGCAGTACTTC.

This chain joins TRBV10-3 and TRBJ1-2; D is undetermined. The V gene lost 0 bases and the J gene lost 1 base, with 12 bases spanning the gap. This CDR3 region has 16 residues. Germline loops: CDR1 ENHRY, CDR2 SYGVKD. The CDR3 protein is CAISESGGGLNYGYTF. In nucleotides, the CDR3 is TGTGCCATCAGTGAGTCTGGAGGCGGCCTTAACTATGGCTACACCTTC.

The V call is TRBV28, the J call TRBJ1-2, with 10 nucleotides matching TRBD1. The CDR3 is 14 residues long. The germline V gene encodes CDR1 MDHEN and CDR2 SYDVKM. V gave up 6 bases and J gave up 5 bases; unmatched junction bases: 6. In DNA, the CDR3 is TGTGCCAGCAGCTCGGGACAGGGGAATTATGGCTACACCTTC. It yields the protein CASSSGQGNYGYTF.

This sequence joins TRBV30 and TRBJ2-5; D may correspond to TRBD1 or TRBD2 (5 bases each). This CDR3 is 12 amino acids long. The V end was cut by 5 bases, the J end by 3 bases, with 10 bases between. In germline, CDR1 is GTSNPN, CDR2 SVGIG (reference sequence). This chain's CDR3 is CAWGTGKETQYF. The CDR3 nucleotides are TGTGCCTGGGGGACGGGGAAAGAGACCCAGTACTTC. The whole variable domain, remainder taken from reference TRBV30 and TRBJ2-5, is SQTIHQWPATLVQPVGSPLSLECTVEGTSNPNLYWYRQAAGRGLQLLFYSVGIGQISSEVPQNLSASRPQDRQFILSSKKLLLSDSGFYLCAWGTGKETQYFGPGTRLLVL.

This chain connects TRBV28 to TRBJ1-5; TRBD1 matches at 7 bases. The CDR3 covers 17 residues. Germline V gene lookup returns CDR1 MDHEN and CDR2 SYDVKM. The junction had 15 bases not matched to a gene; V was cut back by 5 bases and J by 5 bases. Here the CDR3 reads CASSTTLTGAGDQPQHF. CDR3 bases: TGTGCCAGCAGTACAACCCTAACAGGGGCCGGCGATCAGCCCCAGCATTTT.

The chain combines TRBV4-1 with TRBJ1-1; D is possibly TRBD1 (5 bases). The V end lost 1 base, the J end lost 4 bases, and 10 bases lay between the germline ends. Germline CDR1 and CDR2: MGHRA and YSYEKL. This CDR3 region has 14 residues. CDR3 DNA sequence: TGCGCCAGCAGCCAAGCTTGGGGGAGCACTGAAGCTTTCTTT. Protein sequence: CASSQAWGSTEAFF.

The rearrangement uses TRBV19 and TRBJ1-2; 7 nucleotides align to TRBD1. The V and J ends lost 7 bases and 8 bases, in that order; junction bases with no gene match: 7. Germline assignment: CDR1 LNHDA and CDR2 SQIVND (reference sequence). The CDR3 has 12 amino acids. CDR3 protein: CASTETGRGYTF. The CDR3 DNA follows: TGTGCCAGTACCGAGACAGGGCGCGGCTACACCTTC.

V usage is TRBV19 and J usage is TRBJ2-6; no firm D call. Germline lookup yields CDR1 LNHDA and CDR2 SQIVND (reference sequence). V gave up 2 bases and J gave up 0 bases, with 5 bases separating them. The CDR3 has 15 residues. The CDR3 DNA is TGTGCCAGTAGTATAAAACTCTCTGGGGCCAACGTCCTGACTTTC. As protein: CASSIKLSGANVLTF.

CDR3 protein: CASSYLGEGINYGYTF. DNA for the CDR3: TGTGCCAGCAGTTACCTCGGGGAGGGGATTAACTATGGCTACACCTTC. The V call is TRBV6-6, the J call TRBJ1-2; possibly TRBD1 for D (5 bases). The CDR3 runs 16 residues. The germline CDR1 and CDR2 sequences are MNHNY and SVGAGI (reference sequence). Trimming removed 2 bases at V and 1 base at J, with 14 bases between.

The chain joins TRBV6-6 to TRBJ2-3; D unclear. The CDR3 has 11 residues. Germline V gene sequence: CDR1 MNHNY, CDR2 SVGAGI (reference sequence). V lost 5 bases, J lost 6 bases, and 6 bases lay in between. As DNA, the CDR3 is TGTGCCAGCAGTCCCGGGGATACGCAGTATTTT. Protein: CASSPGDTQYF.

The gene calls are TRBV10-2 and TRBJ2-7, with 11 bases fitting TRBD2. J gave up 2 bases and V 8 bases, and 5 bases lay outside the gene matches. The CDR3 length is 14 residues. Germline-derived CDR1 and CDR2 are WSHSY and SAAADI. CDR3 sequence: CASQGTSGPYEQYF. The CDR3 DNA reads as TGCGCCAGCCAGGGGACTAGCGGCCCCTACGAGCAGTACTTC.

The rearrangement links TRBV7-9 to TRBJ1-3; D is uncertain. Germline-derived CDR1 and CDR2 are SEHNR and FQNEAQ (reference sequence). The germline V and J ends were trimmed by 2 bases and 0 bases, with 11 bases remaining between them. The CDR3 length is 16 residues. The CDR3 nucleotides read TGTGCCAGCAGCTTAACGACGGCTAGCTCTGGAAACACCATATATTTT. It is translated as CASSLTTASSGNTIYF.

The chain links TRBV5-5 to TRBJ1-1, with D hard to call. Germline loops: CDR1 SGHKS, CDR2 YYEKEE (reference sequence). Trimming stripped 1 base from V and 0 bases from J, with 7 bases between. The CDR3 is 14 amino acids. The CDR3 coding sequence is TGTGCCAGCAGCTTGAACGGTTTGAACACTGAAGCTTTCTTT. Protein sequence: CASSLNGLNTEAFF.

This sequence joins TRBV5-1 and TRBJ1-2; 8 nucleotides align to TRBD1. The germline gives CDR1 SGHRS, CDR2 YFSETQ. After removal of 2 bases from V and 5 bases from J, the junction contained 5 bases not matched to a gene. CDR3 length: 14 residues. The CDR3 sequence: CASSFTGGAYGYTF. The CDR3 coding sequence is TGCGCCAGCAGCTTTACAGGGGGTGCTTATGGCTACACCTTC.

CDR3: CASRKGGPASNQPQHF. As DNA, the CDR3 is TGTGCCAGCAGGAAGGGGGGGCCGGCAAGCAATCAGCCCCAGCATTTT. The chain uses TRBV5-5 and TRBJ1-5; D may be TRBD1 (6 bases). There are 16 residues in the CDR3. Deletions cut 5 bases from V and 1 base from J, with 16 bases between. Germline-derived CDR1 and CDR2 are SGHKS and YYEKEE (reference sequence).

V is TRBV27 and J is TRBJ2-3, with D tentatively TRBD1 (6 bases). Germline V lookup: CDR1 MNHEY, CDR2 SMNVEV (reference sequence). V shed 5 bases and J shed 0 bases, with 15 bases lying between them. This CDR3 has 16 amino acids. The CDR3 DNA reads TGTGCCAGCAGTCCACAATGGGGGCTTAGCACAGATACGCAGTATTTT. Translation gives CASSPQWGLSTDTQYF.

The chain combines TRBV19 with TRBJ1-5; D gene unclear. The CDR3 is made up of 14 amino acids. Germline V CDR1 and CDR2: LNHDA, SQIVND (reference sequence). The ends were cut back, 10 bases at V and 6 bases at J, with 19 bases in the middle. The CDR3 is CATSTSLAGQPQHF. The CDR3 DNA sequence: TGTGCCACCAGTACATCTCTTGCGGGTCAGCCCCAGCATTTT.